These T cell receptor beta chains were read from a single sample in a study of Ad26.COV2.S vaccination and SARS-CoV-2 variants. Clones were sequenced by immunoSEQ multiplex PCR, and TCRdb holds only the in-frame ones, with some missing. The sample consists of hundreds of thousands of clones, around 90% of them appearing once. Sequences were derived from peripheral blood, sampled in a trial of Ad26.COV2.S vaccine versus placebo. These receptors were obtained from a person aged 18 to 59 who received the Ad26.COV2.S COVID-19 vaccine or a placebo. The conserved cysteine and the conserved F or W are not part of the CDR3 here.

v_gene: TRBV9; CDR3aa: ASSSGLFQETQY
v_gene: TRBV28; CDR3aa: ASRSTGTGGFDEQY
v_gene: TRBV6-2/TRBV6-3; CDR3aa: ASSYMTGEAF
v_gene: TRBV19; CDR3aa: ASSVVGLSYNEQF
v_gene: TRBV6-5; CDR3aa: ASSYSGREGNIQY
v_gene: TRBV2; CDR3aa: ASRESFSGLQETQY
v_gene: TRBV7-6; CDR3aa: ASSLGQGGTGTQY
v_gene: TRBV6-2/TRBV6-3; CDR3aa: ASSYRAGTNTEAF
v_gene: TRBV7-9; CDR3aa: ASSLASSSTAVSTDTQY
v_gene: TRBV4-3; CDR3aa: ASSQASTGAYEQY
v_gene: TRBV5-1; CDR3aa: ASSRQSSYNEQF
v_gene: TRBV15; CDR3aa: ATSRRQPPQH